Listed here is a single T cell receptor beta chain. The antigen is unknown. The data stem from a study of tumor and adjacent non-tumor tissue in lung cancer. Study-level points and caveats: Tumor TCR diversity, when higher, was linked to shorter survival.

This CDR3 is built from 15 residues. V shed 0 bases, J shed 10 bases, and the junction held 5 bases outside the gene matches. The germline CDR1 and CDR2 sequences are SGHAT and FQNNGV. The template was RNA from unsorted bulk tissue. This non-tumor lung sample came from over 3 cm beyond the tumor edge. A modified ARM-PCR protocol with three rounds of nested PCR amplified TCRbeta. Using its own MiXCR run on the multiplex PCR reads, TCRdb lists one record per CDR3 protein. Here the sample spans 70,000 to 90,000 distinct CDR3 sequences, approximately 78% being singletons. This TCR derives from a man between 60 and 70 years old with non-small cell lung cancer. What was sequenced was distant non-tumor lung tissue. This chain uses TRBV11-2 with TRBJ1-6; 8 bases map to TRBD1. In nucleotides, the CDR3 is TGTGCCAGCAGCTTAGAAGCAGGGGGCTTGTCACCCCTCCACTTT. Its translation: CASSLEAGGLSPLHF.